Included here is one TCR beta chain sequence, with context. The target antigen is unknown. A read error is possible here, since a much larger clone lies one base away. The source of the sample is a study of liver allograft versus peripheral blood T cells. The overall study: Peripheral blood of the recipients supplied T cell receptor repertoires that were compared with those in transplanted livers. Overall study results and limits: In liver allografts, T cell receptor repertoires reportedly differed from the repertoires found in peripheral blood.

This CDR3 region has 14 residues. V was clipped by 6 bases and J by 4 bases; unmatched bases: 7. The germline V gene has CDR1 MDHEN and CDR2 SYDVKM. TCRdb passed the reads through MiXCR, listing each CDR3 protein once. The profile covers about 470 distinct CDR3 sequences, with 10% to 15% appearing a single time and around 17% taken by the ten largest. The clonotype originates from a human patient who had a liver transplant. Part of the T cells may come from the graft donor. The V call is TRBV28, the J call TRBJ1-1; 8 bases fit TRBD1. This CDR3 reads CASRSGGWGTEAFF. CDR3 bases: TGTGCCAGCAGATCAGGGGGCTGGGGCACTGAAGCTTTCTTT.